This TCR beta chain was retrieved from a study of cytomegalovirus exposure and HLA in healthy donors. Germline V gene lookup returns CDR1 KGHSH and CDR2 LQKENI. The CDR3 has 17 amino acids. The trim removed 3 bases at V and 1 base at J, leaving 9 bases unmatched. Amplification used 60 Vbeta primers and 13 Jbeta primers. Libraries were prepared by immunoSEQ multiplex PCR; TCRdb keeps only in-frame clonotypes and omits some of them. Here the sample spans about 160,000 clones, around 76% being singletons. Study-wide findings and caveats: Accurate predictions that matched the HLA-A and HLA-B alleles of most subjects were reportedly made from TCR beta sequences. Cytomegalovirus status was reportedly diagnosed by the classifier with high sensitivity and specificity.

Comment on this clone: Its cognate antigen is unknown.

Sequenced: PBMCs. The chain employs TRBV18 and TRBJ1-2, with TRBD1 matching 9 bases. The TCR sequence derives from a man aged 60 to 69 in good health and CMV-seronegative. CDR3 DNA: TGTGCCAGCTCACCGAGACAGGGGGGCCGTTTTAACTATGGCTACACCTTC. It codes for CASSPRQGGRFNYGYTF.